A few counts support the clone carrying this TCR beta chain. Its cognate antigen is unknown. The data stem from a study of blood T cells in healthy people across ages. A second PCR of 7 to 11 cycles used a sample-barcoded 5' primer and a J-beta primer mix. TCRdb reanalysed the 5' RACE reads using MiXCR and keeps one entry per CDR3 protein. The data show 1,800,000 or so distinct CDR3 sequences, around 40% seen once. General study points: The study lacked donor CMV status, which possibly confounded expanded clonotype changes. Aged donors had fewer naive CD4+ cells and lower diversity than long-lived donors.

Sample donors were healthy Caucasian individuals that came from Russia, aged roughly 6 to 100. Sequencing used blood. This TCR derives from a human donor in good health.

The CDR3 region is CASSISGREAFF. The CDR3 DNA sequence: TGTGCCAGCAGTATATCTGGACGTGAAGCTTTCTTT. The J gene is TRBJ1-1, the V gene TRBV28; D not resolved. This CDR3 spans 12 amino acids. CDR1 is MDHEN, CDR2 SYDVKM, per germline. V lost 5 bases to trimming and J lost 7 bases, with 11 bases between them.